There are many counts of the clone carrying this TCR beta chain. What it recognizes is unknown. TCRdb called clones again from the PCR reads with MiXCR. Among under 40,000 clones listed, 15% to 20% were seen once. Germline values: CDR1 SGHAT, CDR2 FQNNGV. The J segment lost 3 bases and the V segment lost 1 base, leaving 1 base of the junction unmatched. This CDR3 is 16 amino acids long. These data are taken from a study of metastatic and nonmetastatic thyroid tumors. The wider study: Across peripheral blood and tumor or nodule tissue samples taken from malignant and benign thyroid patients, the repertoires were compared with one another.

Every patient underwent thyroid surgery untreated. Study findings and constraints: It was reportedly found that TCR beta diversity was significantly higher in malignant thyroid tumors than in benign nodules, a difference seen in both blood and tumor samples.

The TCR was taken from a male donor with papillary thyroid cancer or a benign thyroid nodule (not recorded which). Some clones in this sample may be carry-over from other donors' samples. Sequenced material: blood. V usage is TRBV11-2 and J usage is TRBJ2-2, with 11 positions matching TRBD1. CDR3 bases: TGTGCCAGCAGCTTAGGGACAGGGGGCTACACCGGGGAGCTGTTTTTT. Its protein product is CASSLGTGGYTGELFF. The entire variable domain, with the rest obtained from reference TRBV11-2 and TRBJ2-2, is as follows: EAGVAQSPRYKIIEKRQSVAFWCNPISGHATLYWYQQILGQGPKLLIQFQNNGVVDDSQLPKDRFSAERLKGVDSTLKIQPAKLEDSAVYLCASSLGTGGYTGELFFGEGSRLTVL.